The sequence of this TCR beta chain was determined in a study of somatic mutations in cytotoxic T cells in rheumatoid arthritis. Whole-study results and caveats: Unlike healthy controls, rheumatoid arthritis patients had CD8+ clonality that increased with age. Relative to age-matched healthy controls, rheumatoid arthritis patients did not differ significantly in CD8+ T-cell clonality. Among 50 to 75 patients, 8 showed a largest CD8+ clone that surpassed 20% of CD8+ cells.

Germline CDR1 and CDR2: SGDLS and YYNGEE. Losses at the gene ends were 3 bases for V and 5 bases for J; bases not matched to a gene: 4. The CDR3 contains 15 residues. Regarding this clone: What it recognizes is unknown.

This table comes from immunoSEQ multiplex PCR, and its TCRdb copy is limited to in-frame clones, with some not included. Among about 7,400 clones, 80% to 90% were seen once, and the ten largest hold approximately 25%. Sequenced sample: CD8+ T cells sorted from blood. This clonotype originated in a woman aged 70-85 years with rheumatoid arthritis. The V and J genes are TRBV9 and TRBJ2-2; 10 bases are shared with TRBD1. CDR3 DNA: TGTGCCAGCAGCGCCAGGACAGGGGGTACCGGGGAGCTGTTTTTT. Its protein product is CASSARTGGTGELFF.